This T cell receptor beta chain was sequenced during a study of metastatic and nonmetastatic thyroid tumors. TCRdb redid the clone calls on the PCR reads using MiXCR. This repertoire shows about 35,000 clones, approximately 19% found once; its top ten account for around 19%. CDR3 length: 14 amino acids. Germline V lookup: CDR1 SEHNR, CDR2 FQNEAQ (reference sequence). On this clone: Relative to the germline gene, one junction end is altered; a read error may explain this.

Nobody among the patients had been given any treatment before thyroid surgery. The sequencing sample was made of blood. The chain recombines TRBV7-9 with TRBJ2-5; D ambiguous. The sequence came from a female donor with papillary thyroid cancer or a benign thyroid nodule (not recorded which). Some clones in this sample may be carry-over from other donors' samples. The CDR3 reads CASSPSTHLETHYF. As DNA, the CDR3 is TGTGCCAGCAGCCCTTCTACCCACTTGGAGACCCATTACTTC.